This entry features one T cell receptor beta chain sequence. This sample was included in a study of control samples from healthy donors and cancer patients. Sequenced by immunoSEQ multiplex PCR; TCRdb stores in-frame clones only, minus some. The sample carries about 89,000 clones, roughly 86% recorded once. This CDR3 is built from 14 residues. Germline CDR1 is KGHSH and CDR2 is LQKENI. Trimming cost V 3 bases and J 1 base, with 8 bases left between them. This chain links TRBV18 with TRBJ2-3; the D is unclear. The receptor's source is a young man in good health. The material sequenced was blood. CDR3 sequence reads: CASSPAEGTDTQYF. CDR3 bases: TGTGCCAGCTCACCGGCAGAAGGCACAGATACGCAGTATTTT.